This T cell receptor (beta chain) stems from a study of blood T cells in healthy people across ages. General study points: Age brought a roughly linear fall in TCR beta diversity measured per million T cells.

Sample-barcoded 5' priming and a J-beta primer mix drove a second PCR of about 7 to 11 cycles. Template switching added a 12-random-nucleotide identifier to every cDNA molecule. Each CDR3 protein gets one entry after TCRdb re-called the 5' RACE reads with MiXCR. The sample carries around 990,000 distinct CDR3 sequences, 30% to 40% recorded once. Trimming pared 1 base from V and 2 bases from J, leaving 13 bases between. Germline V gene sequence: CDR1 DFQATT, CDR2 SNEGSKA (reference sequence). The CDR3 covers 15 residues. This clonotype has a handful of counts. Antigen unknown. Sequenced sample: blood. The chain is built from TRBV20-1 and TRBJ2-3; the D gene could be TRBD1 or TRBD2 (7 bases each). The sequence came from a young man in good health. This CDR3 reads CSARARGGPTDTQYF. CDR3 DNA: TGCAGTGCTAGAGCCAGGGGGGGCCCCACAGATACGCAGTATTTT.